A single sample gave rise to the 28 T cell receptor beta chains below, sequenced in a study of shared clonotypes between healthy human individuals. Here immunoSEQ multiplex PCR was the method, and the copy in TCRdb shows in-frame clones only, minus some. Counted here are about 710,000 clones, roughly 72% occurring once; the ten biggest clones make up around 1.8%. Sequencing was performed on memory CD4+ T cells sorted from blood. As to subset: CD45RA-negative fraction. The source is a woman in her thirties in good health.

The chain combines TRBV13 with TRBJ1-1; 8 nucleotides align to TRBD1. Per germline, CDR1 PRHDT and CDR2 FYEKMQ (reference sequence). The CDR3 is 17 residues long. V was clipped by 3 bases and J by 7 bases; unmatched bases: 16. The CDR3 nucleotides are TGTGCCAGCAGCTTTCTCAGGGGGCTACCGGAAACGAGTGAAGCTTTCTTT. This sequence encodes CASSFLRGLPETSEAFF.

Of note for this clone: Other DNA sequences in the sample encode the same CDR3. The CDR3 sequence: CASSQVNLVSTDTQYF. The CDR3 nucleotides are TGCGCCAGCAGCCAAGTTAATCTAGTAAGCACAGATACGCAGTATTTT. The chain links TRBV4-1 to TRBJ2-3; D remains ambiguous. This CDR3 region has 16 residues. Trimming removed 1 base at V and 0 bases at J, with 11 bases between. CDR1 and CDR2 from the germline V gene are MGHRA and YSYEKL.

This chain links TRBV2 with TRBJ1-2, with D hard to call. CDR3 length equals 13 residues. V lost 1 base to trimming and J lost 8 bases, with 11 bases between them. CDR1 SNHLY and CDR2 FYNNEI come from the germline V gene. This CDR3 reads CASSEVPGIGYTF. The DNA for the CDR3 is TGTGCCAGCAGTGAAGTTCCGGGAATAGGCTACACCTTC.

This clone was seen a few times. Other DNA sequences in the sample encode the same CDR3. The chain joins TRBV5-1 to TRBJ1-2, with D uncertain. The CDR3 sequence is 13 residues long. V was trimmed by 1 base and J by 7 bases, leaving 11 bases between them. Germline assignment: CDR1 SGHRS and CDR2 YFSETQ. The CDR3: CASSLSSDAGYTF. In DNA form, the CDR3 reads TGCGCCAGCAGCTTGAGTTCAGACGCTGGCTACACCTTC.

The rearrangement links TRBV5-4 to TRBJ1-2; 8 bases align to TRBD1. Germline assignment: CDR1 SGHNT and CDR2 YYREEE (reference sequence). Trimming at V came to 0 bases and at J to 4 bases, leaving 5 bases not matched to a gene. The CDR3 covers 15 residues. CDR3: CASSLGGQGGYGYTF. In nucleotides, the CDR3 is TGTGCCAGCAGCTTGGGTGGACAGGGAGGCTATGGCTACACCTTC.

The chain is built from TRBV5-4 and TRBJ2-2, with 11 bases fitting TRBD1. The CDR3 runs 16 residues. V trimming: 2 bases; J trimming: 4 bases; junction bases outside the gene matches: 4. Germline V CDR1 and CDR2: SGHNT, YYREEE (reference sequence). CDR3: CASSFPGQGGTGELFF. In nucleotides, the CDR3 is TGTGCCAGCAGCTTTCCGGGACAGGGGGGCACCGGGGAGCTGTTTTTT.

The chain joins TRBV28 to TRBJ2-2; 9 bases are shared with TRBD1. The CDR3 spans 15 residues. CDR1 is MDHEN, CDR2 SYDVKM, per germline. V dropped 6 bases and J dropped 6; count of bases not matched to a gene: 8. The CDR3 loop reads CASSLPGTGSGELFF. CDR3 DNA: TGTGCCAGCAGCCTTCCCGGGACAGGGTCCGGGGAGCTGTTTTTT.

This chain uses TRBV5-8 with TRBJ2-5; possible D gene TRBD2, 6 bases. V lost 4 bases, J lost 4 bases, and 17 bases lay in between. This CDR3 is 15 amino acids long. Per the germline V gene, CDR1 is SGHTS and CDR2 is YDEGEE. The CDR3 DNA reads TGTGCCAGCAGCCGGGTGGCGGGAAGTCGAGAGACCCAGTACTTC. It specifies CASSRVAGSRETQYF.

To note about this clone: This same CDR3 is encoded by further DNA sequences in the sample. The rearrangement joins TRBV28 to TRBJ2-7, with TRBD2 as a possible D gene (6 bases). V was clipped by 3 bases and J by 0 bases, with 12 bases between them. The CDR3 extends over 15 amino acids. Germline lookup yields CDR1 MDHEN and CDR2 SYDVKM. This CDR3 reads CASSLWAGSSYEQYF. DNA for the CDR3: TGTGCCAGCAGTTTGTGGGCGGGGAGCTCCTACGAGCAGTACTTC.

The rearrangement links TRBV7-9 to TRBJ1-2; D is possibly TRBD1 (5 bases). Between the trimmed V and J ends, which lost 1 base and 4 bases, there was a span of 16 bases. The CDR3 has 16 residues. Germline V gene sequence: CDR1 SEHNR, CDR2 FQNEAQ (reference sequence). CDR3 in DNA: TGTGCCAGCAGCTTAGAGTGGCAGGGAGGGCCCTATGGCTACACCTTC. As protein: CASSLEWQGGPYGYTF. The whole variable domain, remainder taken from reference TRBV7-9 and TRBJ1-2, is DTGVSQNPRHKITKRGQNVTFRCDPISEHNRLYWYRQTLGQGPEFLTYFQNEAQLEKSRLLSDRFSAERPKGSFSTLEIQRTEQGDSAMYLCASSLEWQGGPYGYTFGSGTRLTVV.

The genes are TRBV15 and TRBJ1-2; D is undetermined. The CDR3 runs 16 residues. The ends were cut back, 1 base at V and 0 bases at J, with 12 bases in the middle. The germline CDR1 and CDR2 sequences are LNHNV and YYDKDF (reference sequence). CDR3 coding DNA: TGTGCCACCAGCAGAGGTGGTCAGAGGGCTAACTATGGCTACACCTTC. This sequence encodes CATSRGGQRANYGYTF.

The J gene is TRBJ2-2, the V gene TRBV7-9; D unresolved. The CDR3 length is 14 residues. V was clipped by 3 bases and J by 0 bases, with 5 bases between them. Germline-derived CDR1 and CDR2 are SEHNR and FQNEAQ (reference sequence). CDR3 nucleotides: TGTGCCAGCAGCTTTCACTCGAACACCGGGGAGCTGTTTTTT. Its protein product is CASSFHSNTGELFF.

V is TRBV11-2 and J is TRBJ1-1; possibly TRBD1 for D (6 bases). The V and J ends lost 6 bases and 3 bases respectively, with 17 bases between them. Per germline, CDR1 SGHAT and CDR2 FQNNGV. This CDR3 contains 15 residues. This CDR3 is CASSSTGLGDTEAFF. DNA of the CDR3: TGTGCCAGCAGTTCTACAGGGTTAGGGGACACTGAAGCTTTCTTT.

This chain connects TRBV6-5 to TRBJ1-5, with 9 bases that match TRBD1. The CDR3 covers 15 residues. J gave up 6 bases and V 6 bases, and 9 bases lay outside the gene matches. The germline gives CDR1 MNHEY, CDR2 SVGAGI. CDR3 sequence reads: CASSLSAGQGQPQHF. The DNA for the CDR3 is TGTGCCAGCAGCCTATCTGCGGGACAGGGTCAGCCCCAGCATTTT.

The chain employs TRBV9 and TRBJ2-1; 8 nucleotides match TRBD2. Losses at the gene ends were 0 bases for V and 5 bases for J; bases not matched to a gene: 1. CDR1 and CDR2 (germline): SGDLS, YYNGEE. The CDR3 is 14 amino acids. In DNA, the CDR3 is TGTGCCAGCAGCGTAGAACTAGCGGACAATGAGCAGTTCTTC. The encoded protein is CASSVELADNEQFF.

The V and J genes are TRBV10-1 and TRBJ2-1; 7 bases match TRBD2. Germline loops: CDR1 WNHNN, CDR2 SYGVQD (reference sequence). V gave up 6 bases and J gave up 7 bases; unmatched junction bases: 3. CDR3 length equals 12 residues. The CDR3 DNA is TGCGCCAGCAGCCGGGAGGAGAATGAGCAGTTCTTC. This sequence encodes CASSREENEQFF.

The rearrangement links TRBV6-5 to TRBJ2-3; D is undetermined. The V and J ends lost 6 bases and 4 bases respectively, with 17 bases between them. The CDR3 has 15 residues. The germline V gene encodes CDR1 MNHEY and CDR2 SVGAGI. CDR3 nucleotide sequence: TGTGCCAGCAGAGCGACTTACTCTTTCCCAGATACGCAGTATTTT. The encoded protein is CASRATYSFPDTQYF.

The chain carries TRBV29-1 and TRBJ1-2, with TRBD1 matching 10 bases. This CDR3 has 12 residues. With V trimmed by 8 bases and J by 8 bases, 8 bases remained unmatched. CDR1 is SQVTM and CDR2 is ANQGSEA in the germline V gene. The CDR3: CSSRDRGRGYTF. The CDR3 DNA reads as TGCAGCTCCCGGGACAGGGGAAGAGGCTACACCTTC. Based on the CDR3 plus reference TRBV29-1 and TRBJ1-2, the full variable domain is SAVISQKPSRDICQRGTSLTIQCQVDSQVTMMFWYRQQPGQSLTLIATANQGSEATYESGFVIDKFPISRPNLTFSTLTVSNMSPEDSSIYLCSSRDRGRGYTFGSGTRLTVV.

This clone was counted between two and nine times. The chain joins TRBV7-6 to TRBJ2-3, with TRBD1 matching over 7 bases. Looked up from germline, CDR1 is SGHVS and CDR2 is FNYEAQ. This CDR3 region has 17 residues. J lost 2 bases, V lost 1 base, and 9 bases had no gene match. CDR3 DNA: TGTGCCAGCAGCTTAGGACAGGGCAGGGCCTTCACAGATACGCAGTATTTT. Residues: CASSLGQGRAFTDTQYF.

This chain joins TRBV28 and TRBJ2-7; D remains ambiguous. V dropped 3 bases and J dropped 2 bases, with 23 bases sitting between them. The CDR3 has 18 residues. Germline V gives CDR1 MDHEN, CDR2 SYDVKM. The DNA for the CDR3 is TGTGCCAGCAGTTTTGGGATCCAACTCGGCCCGTTGACCTACGAGCAGTACTTC. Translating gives CASSFGIQLGPLTYEQYF. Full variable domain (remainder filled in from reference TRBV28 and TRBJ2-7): DVKVTQSSRYLVKRTGEKVFLECVQDMDHENMFWYRQDPGLGLRLIYFSYDVKMKEKGDIPEGYSVSREKKERFSLILESASTNQTSMYLCASSFGIQLGPLTYEQYFGPGTRLTVT.

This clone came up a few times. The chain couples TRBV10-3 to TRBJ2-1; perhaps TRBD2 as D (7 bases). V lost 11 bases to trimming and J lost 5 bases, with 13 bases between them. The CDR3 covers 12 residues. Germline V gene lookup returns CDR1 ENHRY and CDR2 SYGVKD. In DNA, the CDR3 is TGTGCCGTACGGGGGGCGGACAATGAGCAGTTCTTC. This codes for CAVRGADNEQFF.

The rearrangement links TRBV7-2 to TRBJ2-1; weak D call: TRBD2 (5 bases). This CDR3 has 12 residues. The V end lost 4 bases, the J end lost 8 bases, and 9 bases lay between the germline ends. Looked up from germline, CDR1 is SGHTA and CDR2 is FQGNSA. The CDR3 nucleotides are TGTGCCAGCAGCTATACGGAGGATGAGCAGTTCTTC. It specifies CASSYTEDEQFF.

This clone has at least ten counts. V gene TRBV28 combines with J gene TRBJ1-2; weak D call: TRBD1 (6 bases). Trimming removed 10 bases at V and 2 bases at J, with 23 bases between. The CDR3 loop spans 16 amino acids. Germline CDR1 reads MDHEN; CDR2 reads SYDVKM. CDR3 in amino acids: CATASPGGQRNYGYTF. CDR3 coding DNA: TGTGCCACCGCGTCCCCGGGGGGACAAAGGAACTATGGCTACACCTTC.

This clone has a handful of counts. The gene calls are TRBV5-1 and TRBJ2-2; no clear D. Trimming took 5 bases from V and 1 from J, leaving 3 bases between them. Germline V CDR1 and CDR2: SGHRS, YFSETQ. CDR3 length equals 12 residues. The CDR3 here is CASRQNTGELFF. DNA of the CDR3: TGCGCCAGCAGACAGAACACCGGGGAGCTGTTTTTT.

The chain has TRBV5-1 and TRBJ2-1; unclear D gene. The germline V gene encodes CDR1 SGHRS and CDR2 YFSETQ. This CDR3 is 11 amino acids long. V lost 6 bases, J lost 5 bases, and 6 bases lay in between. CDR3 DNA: TGCGCCAGCACTCGACACAATGAGCAGTTCTTC. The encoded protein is CASTRHNEQFF.

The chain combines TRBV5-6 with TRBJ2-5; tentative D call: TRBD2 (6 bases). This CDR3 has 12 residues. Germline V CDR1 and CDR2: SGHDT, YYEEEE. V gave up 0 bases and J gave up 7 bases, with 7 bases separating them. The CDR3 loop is CASSLGRGTQYF. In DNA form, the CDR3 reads TGTGCCAGCAGCTTGGGGAGGGGGACCCAGTACTTC.

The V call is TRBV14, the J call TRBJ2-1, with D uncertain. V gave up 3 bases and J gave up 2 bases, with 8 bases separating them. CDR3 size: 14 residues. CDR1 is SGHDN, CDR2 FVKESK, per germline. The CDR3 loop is CASSQTGTYNEQFF. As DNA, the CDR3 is TGTGCCAGCAGCCAGACCGGTACCTACAATGAGCAGTTCTTC.

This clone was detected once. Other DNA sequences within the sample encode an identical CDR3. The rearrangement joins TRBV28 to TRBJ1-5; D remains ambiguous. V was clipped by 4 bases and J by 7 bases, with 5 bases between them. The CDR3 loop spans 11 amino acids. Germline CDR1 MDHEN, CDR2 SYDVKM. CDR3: CASSSRQPQHF. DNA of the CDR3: TGTGCCAGCAGTTCACGACAGCCCCAGCATTTT.